The 2 T cell receptor beta chains listed next were all sequenced from one sample in a study of shared clonotypes between healthy human individuals. TCRdb keeps only in-frame clones here, not all; method: immunoSEQ multiplex PCR. This table holds about 800,000 clones, roughly 96% found once. The naive CD8 subset, CD45RO-negative cells positively selected for CCR7, excluded terminally differentiated effector memory CD45RA+ cells. The sequenced sample was naive CD8+ T cells sorted from blood. The receptor set was obtained from a man aged 25-45 years in good health.

The chain uses TRBV7-9 and TRBJ2-7; 10 bases map to TRBD2. This CDR3 is built from 15 residues. Losses at the gene ends were 5 bases for V and 2 bases for J; bases not matched to a gene: 6. The germline V gene has CDR1 SEHNR and CDR2 FQNEAQ (reference sequence). CDR3 in DNA: TGTGCCAGCAGCAGTCGGACTAGCGGTGCCTACGAGCAGTACTTC. Translation gives CASSSRTSGAYEQYF.

The chain links TRBV7-8 to TRBJ2-7, with 8 nucleotides matching TRBD1. Germline CDR1 reads SGHVS; CDR2 reads FQNEAQ. CDR3 length: 15 amino acids. V was pared by 5 bases and J by 2 bases, with 8 bases of the junction left unmatched. CDR3 coding DNA: TGTGCCAGCAGCATACGACAGGGGCCAGCCTACGAGCAGTACTTC. It specifies CASSIRQGPAYEQYF.